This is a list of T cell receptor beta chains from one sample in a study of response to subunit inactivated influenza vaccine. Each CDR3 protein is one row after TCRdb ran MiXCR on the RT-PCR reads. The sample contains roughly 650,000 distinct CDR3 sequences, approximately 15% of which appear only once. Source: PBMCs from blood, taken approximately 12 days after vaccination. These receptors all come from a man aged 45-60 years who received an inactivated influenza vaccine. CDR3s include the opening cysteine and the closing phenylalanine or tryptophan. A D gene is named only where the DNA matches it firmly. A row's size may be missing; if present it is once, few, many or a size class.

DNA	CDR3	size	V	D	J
TGTGCCAGCAGTTACCCGGGACTAGCTGCCGGGGAGCTGTTTTTT	CASSYPGLAAGELFF	few	TRBV6-5	TRBD2	TRBJ2-2
TGTGCCAGCAGTTTTAGGGGGGGCCGGGAAGAGACCCAGTACTTC	CASSFRGGREETQYF	NA	TRBV27	NA	TRBJ2-5
TGTGCCAGCAGCTTAAACCCAGCGGTAAACACCGGGGAGCTGTTTTTT	CASSLNPAVNTGELFF	NA	TRBV7-3	NA	TRBJ2-2
TGCAGCGGGCGGGCCAGTAAGGCGAGAACTGAAGCTTTCTTT	CSGRASKARTEAFF	NA	TRBV29-1	NA	TRBJ1-1
TGTGCCAGCAGTTTATCGACAGGAGGGGCTGAAAAACTGTTTTTT	CASSLSTGGAEKLFF	many	TRBV27	NA	TRBJ1-4
TGTGCCAGCAGTGAAGTTGTAGGGAACGACGAGCAGTACTTC	CASSEVVGNDEQYF	NA	TRBV2	NA	TRBJ2-7
TGCGCCAGCAGCCGGGACCCAGACACTGAAGCTTTCTTT	CASSRDPDTEAFF	NA	TRBV5-1	NA	TRBJ1-1
TGCAGTGCTAGGACTAGCGGGAGTGGAGATACGCAGTATTTT	CSARTSGSGDTQYF	few	TRBV20-1	TRBD2	TRBJ2-3
TGTGCCAGCAGCGATCGACAGGGAGCTGGGGCCAACGTCCTGACTTTC	CASSDRQGAGANVLTF	few	TRBV9	TRBD1	TRBJ2-6
TGCAGTGCTAGGAGGTGGGGGCTAGCGGGGGCAGGTACGCAGTATTTT	CSARRWGLAGAGTQYF	many	TRBV20-1	TRBD2	TRBJ2-3
TGTGCCAGCAGTTTATTGGCTAGTGTGGCGGGAGGCTCCTACAATGAGCAGTTCTTC	CASSLLASVAGGSYNEQFF	NA	TRBV27	TRBD2	TRBJ2-1
TGTGCCATCAGTGAGTCGAGACCCTTACAAGAGACCCAGTACTTC	CAISESRPLQETQYF	few	TRBV10-3	NA	TRBJ2-5
TGTGCCAGCAGGACCACTAGCGGAGCGAACACCGGGGAGCTGTTTTTT	CASRTTSGANTGELFF	NA	TRBV6-1	TRBD2	TRBJ2-2
TGTGCCAGCAGCGACCCCACCGGGGGGCGTATCTATGGCTACACCTTC	CASSDPTGGRIYGYTF	few	TRBV11-2	NA	TRBJ1-2
TGTGCCATCGGAGGACTAGCGGATAGCTCCTACAATGAGCAGTTCTTC	CAIGGLADSSYNEQFF	few	TRBV10-3	TRBD2	TRBJ2-1
TGTGCCAGCAGCTATGGGACTTCCGCCTACGAGCAGTACTTC	CASSYGTSAYEQYF	few	TRBV5-6	NA	TRBJ2-7
TGTGCCAGCAGGCCCGGGACAGGGGGCGCAGATACGCAGTATTTT	CASRPGTGGADTQYF	many	TRBV28	TRBD1	TRBJ2-3
TGCGCCAGCAGCCAAGCCTGGGCAGGAAGTTCCTACGAGCAGTACTTC	CASSQAWAGSSYEQYF	NA	TRBV4-1	NA	TRBJ2-7
TGTGCCAGCAGTGAGAAAGGAGTATCCCCTAGAGAGCAGTACTTC	CASSEKGVSPREQYF	NA	TRBV25-1	NA	TRBJ2-7
TGTGCCAGCAGTTCGACCGGGTCAGGGCAATCACCCCTCCACTTT	CASSSTGSGQSPLHF	NA	TRBV7-6	NA	TRBJ1-6
TGTGCCAGCAGTCTATCGACAGCGGCTAACTATGGCTACACCTTC	CASSLSTAANYGYTF	NA	TRBV12-3/TRBV12-4	NA	TRBJ1-2
TGTGCCAGCAGTGAAGGTCTAGCGGGAGGGCCCTCGGAGACCCAGTACTTC	CASSEGLAGGPSETQYF	few	TRBV25-1	TRBD2	TRBJ2-5
TGTGCCAGCAGCTTTTCTCAGGGAATCGATGAAAAACTGTTTTTT	CASSFSQGIDEKLFF	NA	TRBV7-9	NA	TRBJ1-4
TGCGCCAGCAGCCAGATGGGGTGGGTCGGCGACGAGCAGTACTTC	CASSQMGWVGDEQYF	NA	TRBV4-3	NA	TRBJ2-7
TGTGCCAGCGCACAATTCCGGGACAGGAGCTACGAGCAGTACTTC	CASAQFRDRSYEQYF	few	TRBV7-9	TRBD1	TRBJ2-7
TGCGCCAGCAGCTTGGGACAGAAACTCTACGAGCAGTACTTC	CASSLGQKLYEQYF	NA	TRBV5-1	NA	TRBJ2-7
TGTGCCATCAGAGGGACTAGCGGGGGGGCCTATGGGGCCAACGTCCTGACTTTC	CAIRGTSGGAYGANVLTF	NA	TRBV10-3	TRBD2	TRBJ2-6
TGCAGCGTTGAACTGGGCCCGGAGACCCAGTACTTC	CSVELGPETQYF	many	TRBV29-1	NA	TRBJ2-5
TGTGCCAGCAGTGGACAACAGGGCGGTGGTAGGGAAAAACTGTTTTTT	CASSGQQGGGREKLFF	few	TRBV12-3/TRBV12-4	NA	TRBJ1-4
TGTGCCAGCGGTGAGCAAACAGGGGGTACGCAGTATTTT	CASGEQTGGTQYF	NA	TRBV2	TRBD1	TRBJ2-3
TGTGCCAGCAGCCAAGCCCATGGTAGCGGGGGGGCCGGAGATACGCAGTATTTT	CASSQAHGSGGAGDTQYF	many	TRBV4-2	TRBD2	TRBJ2-3
TGTGCCAGCAGCTTAGCGCGCGGGGGCGATACGCAGTATTTT	CASSLARGGDTQYF	NA	TRBV7-9	NA	TRBJ2-3
TGTGCCAGCAGTTTTTTTTTCTCGGGCGGGGGGGTAGGTAATGAGCAGTTCTTC	CASSFFFSGGGVGNEQFF	NA	TRBV12-3/TRBV12-4	TRBD2	TRBJ2-1
TGTGCCAGCAGCCCCGGGGTATCCTACAATGAGCAGTTCTTC	CASSPGVSYNEQFF	many	TRBV7-9	NA	TRBJ2-1
TGTGCCAGCAGCTTAGTATCCCAGACACTAGCGGGGGGGCCATTCGAGCAGTACTTC	CASSLVSQTLAGGPFEQYF	few	TRBV11-2	TRBD2	TRBJ2-7
TGTGCCAGCAGTTTATTCGGAGCTCTCTCCTACGAGCAGTACTTC	CASSLFGALSYEQYF	NA	TRBV27	NA	TRBJ2-7
TGCAGCGTTGCCGTCCGGGACAACTATGGCTACACCTTC	CSVAVRDNYGYTF	few	TRBV29-1	NA	TRBJ1-2
TGCAGTGCCATTCCTCGCCGCACTGAAGCTTTCTTT	CSAIPRRTEAFF	few	TRBV20-1	NA	TRBJ1-1
TGTGCCAGCAGTGGGACAGGGGGGGCCTACGAGCAGTACTTC	CASSGTGGAYEQYF	NA	TRBV2	TRBD1	TRBJ2-7
TGCAGTGCTAGCTTGGGGAAAAGTGAAGCTTTCTTT	CSASLGKSEAFF	NA	TRBV20-1	NA	TRBJ1-1
TGTGCCAGCAGGAACCACAGGGCGAACACCGGGGAGCTGTTTTTT	CASRNHRANTGELFF	NA	TRBV6-1	NA	TRBJ2-2
TGTGCCAGCAGCTTATCCCGGACTAGCGGGAGGAGAACAGATACGCAGTATTTT	CASSLSRTSGRRTDTQYF	NA	TRBV11-2	TRBD2	TRBJ2-3
TGTGCCATCAGTGAGGATGATCACAGCTACGAGCAGTACTTC	CAISEDDHSYEQYF	NA	TRBV10-3	NA	TRBJ2-7
TGCAGTGCTAGATGGGAGACAGGGGGCATGACAGATACGCAGTATTTT	CSARWETGGMTDTQYF	NA	TRBV20-1	TRBD1	TRBJ2-3
TGCAGTGCTAGACAGACAGGGGGCGAGCAGTACTTC	CSARQTGGEQYF	few	TRBV20-1	TRBD1	TRBJ2-7
TGCGCCAGCAGCCTTACAGGTATGGGTCAGCCCCAGCATTTT	CASSLTGMGQPQHF	few	TRBV5-1	NA	TRBJ1-5
TGCAGTGCCGGAATTACAGGGGAGCAGAATTCACCCCTCCACTTT	CSAGITGEQNSPLHF	many	TRBV20-1	TRBD1	TRBJ1-6
TGCAGTGCTAGTTTTCCCTTAGCGGGGCTATACAATGAGCAGTTCTTC	CSASFPLAGLYNEQFF	few	TRBV20-1	TRBD2	TRBJ2-1
TGCAGCGTTGTGGCGGGAGGGTCCTACAATGAGCAGTTCTTC	CSVVAGGSYNEQFF	many	TRBV29-1	TRBD2	TRBJ2-1
TGTGCCAGCAGTTCCAGCCTAATAAACGTCCGGGAGCTGTTTTTT	CASSSSLINVRELFF	few	TRBV12-3/TRBV12-4	NA	TRBJ2-2
TGTGCCAGCAGTTTAGCGTACGGCACCGGGGAGCTGTTTTTT	CASSLAYGTGELFF	few	TRBV12-3/TRBV12-4	NA	TRBJ2-2
TGTGCCAGCATCACTAGCGGGAGAAGTTCAGACGAGCAGTACTTC	CASITSGRSSDEQYF	few	TRBV6-2/TRBV6-3	TRBD2	TRBJ2-7
TGTGCCAGCAGCTTGTCGACAGGCGCAGGAAACACCATATATTTT	CASSLSTGAGNTIYF	NA	TRBV7-8	NA	TRBJ1-3